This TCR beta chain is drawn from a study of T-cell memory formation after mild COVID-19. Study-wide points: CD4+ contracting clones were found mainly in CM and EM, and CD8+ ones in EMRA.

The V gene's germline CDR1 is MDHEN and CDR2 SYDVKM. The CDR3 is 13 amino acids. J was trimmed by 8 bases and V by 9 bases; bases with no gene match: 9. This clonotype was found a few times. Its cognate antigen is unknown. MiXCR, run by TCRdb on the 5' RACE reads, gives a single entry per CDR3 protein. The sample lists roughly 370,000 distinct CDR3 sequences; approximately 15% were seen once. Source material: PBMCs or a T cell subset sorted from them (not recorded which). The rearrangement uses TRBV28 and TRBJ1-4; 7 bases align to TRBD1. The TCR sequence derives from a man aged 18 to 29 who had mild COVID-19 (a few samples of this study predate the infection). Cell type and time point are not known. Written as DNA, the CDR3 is TGTGCCAGTAACAGGGGAGTGAGGGAAAAACTGTTTTTT. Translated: CASNRGVREKLFF. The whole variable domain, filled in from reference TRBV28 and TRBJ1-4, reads DVKVTQSSRYLVKRTGEKVFLECVQDMDHENMFWYRQDPGLGLRLIYFSYDVKMKEKGDIPEGYSVSREKKERFSLILESASTNQTSMYLCASNRGVREKLFFGSGTQLSVL.